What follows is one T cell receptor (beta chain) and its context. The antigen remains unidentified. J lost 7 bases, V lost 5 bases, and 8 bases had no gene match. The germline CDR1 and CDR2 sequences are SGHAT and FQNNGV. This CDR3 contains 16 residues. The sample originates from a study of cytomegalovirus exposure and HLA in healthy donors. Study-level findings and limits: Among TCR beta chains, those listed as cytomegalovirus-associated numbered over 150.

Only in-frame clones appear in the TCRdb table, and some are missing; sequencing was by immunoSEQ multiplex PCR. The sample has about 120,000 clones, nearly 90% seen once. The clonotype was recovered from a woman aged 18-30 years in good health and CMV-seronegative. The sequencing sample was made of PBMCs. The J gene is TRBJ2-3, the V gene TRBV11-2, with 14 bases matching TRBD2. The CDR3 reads CASSLRLAGGWNTQYF. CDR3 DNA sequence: TGTGCCAGCAGCCTAAGACTAGCGGGGGGGTGGAATACGCAGTATTTT.